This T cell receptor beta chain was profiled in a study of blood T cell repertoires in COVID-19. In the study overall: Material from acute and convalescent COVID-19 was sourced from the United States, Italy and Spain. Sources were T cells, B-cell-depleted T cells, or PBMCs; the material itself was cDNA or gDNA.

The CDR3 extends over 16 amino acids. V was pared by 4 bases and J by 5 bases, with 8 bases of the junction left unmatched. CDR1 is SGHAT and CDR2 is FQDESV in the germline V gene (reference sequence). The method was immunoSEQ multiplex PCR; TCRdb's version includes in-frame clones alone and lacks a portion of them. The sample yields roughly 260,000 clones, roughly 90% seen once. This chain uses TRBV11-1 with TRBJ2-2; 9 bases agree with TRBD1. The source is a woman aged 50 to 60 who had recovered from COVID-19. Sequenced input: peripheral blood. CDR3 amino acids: CASSSRQGVVTGELFF. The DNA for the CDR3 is TGTGCCAGCAGCTCCCGACAGGGGGTAGTGACCGGGGAGCTGTTTTTT.